These 29 T cell receptor beta chains originate from one sample sequenced in a study (dated by TCRdb to 2014 to 2015). Libraries came from 5' RACE. The run used an Illumina MiSeq. In-frame beta chains were kept once TCRdb had trimmed the public reads at Q25 with fastp and called clones with MiXCR. Rows are combined by CDR3 protein, so each entry shows the most common genes and DNA. The sample records 45,000 to 55,000 distinct CDR3 sequences, almost 25% of which are singletons. 3.2% of the sample is in the top ten clones. Material: tumor-infiltrating naive CD4+ T cells sorted from the breast tumor. Interpreted using the paper, the cell subset or site label stands for: naive CD4+ T cells, CD4+CD45RA+CD25-. These receptors were obtained from a female donor with breast cancer.

The rearrangement joins TRBV7-9 to TRBJ1-2; possible D gene TRBD1, 6 bases. Germline CDR1 and CDR2: SEHNR and FQNEAQ (reference sequence). This CDR3 region has 13 residues. The V end was cut by 3 bases, the J end by 3 bases, with 8 bases between. The CDR3 is CASSFGGDYGYTF. CDR3 nucleotide sequence: TGTGCCAGCAGCTTTGGGGGCGACTATGGCTACACCTTC.

The chain is built from TRBV24-1 and TRBJ2-1, with D possibly called TRBD1 or TRBD2 (5 bases each). The CDR3 spans 15 residues. V lost 3 bases to trimming and J lost 8 bases, with 16 bases between them. From germline, CDR1 is KGHDR and CDR2 SFDVKD. The CDR3 here is CATSDPVTGAHEQFF. Written as DNA, the CDR3 is TGTGCCACCAGTGATCCCGTCACCGGGGCTCATGAGCAGTTCTTC.

In its sample, this clonotype was seen a few times. The chain combines TRBV7-9 with TRBJ2-1; 10 nucleotides agree with TRBD2. The CDR3 has 16 amino acids. Germline loops: CDR1 SEHNR, CDR2 FQNEAQ (reference sequence). With 3 bases clipped from V and 0 bases from J, the junction kept 2 bases outside the gene matches. The CDR3 bases are TGTGCCAGCAGCTTTAGCGGGGGGAGCTCCTACAATGAGCAGTTCTTC. The encoded protein is CASSFSGGSSYNEQFF. Variable domain in full (rest from reference TRBV7-9 and TRBJ2-1): DTGVSQNPRHKITKRGQNVTFRCDPISEHNRLYWYRQTLGQGPEFLTYFQNEAQLEKSRLLSDRFSAERPKGSFSTLEIQRTEQGDSAMYLCASSFSGGSSYNEQFFGPGTRLTVL.

This clonotype has at least ten counts. J is TRBJ1-4 and V is TRBV30; D possibly corresponds to TRBD1 (5 bases). The V end was cut by 2 bases, the J end by 6 bases, with 13 bases between. The CDR3 consists of 14 residues. Germline assignment: CDR1 GTSNPN and CDR2 SVGIG (reference sequence). This CDR3 is CAWSPPPGDEKLFF. CDR3 in DNA: TGTGCCTGGAGTCCCCCCCCGGGGGATGAAAAACTGTTTTTT.

In its sample, this clonotype was seen a few times. The junction departs from the called germline gene at one end, perhaps through a read error. This sequence joins TRBV6-1 and TRBJ1-2; 7 nucleotides match TRBD1. CDR3 length: 13 amino acids. The germline CDR1 and CDR2 sequences are MNHNS and SASEGT. The DNA of the CDR3 is TGTGCCAGCAGTGCCGGGACAGACTATGGCTACATCTTC. Translating gives CASSAGTDYGYIF.

This clonotype came up a few times. J is TRBJ2-1 and V is TRBV5-5, with TRBD2 matching 8 bases. This CDR3 comprises 16 residues. Germline-derived CDR1 and CDR2 are SGHKS and YYEKEE (reference sequence). V trimming: 4 bases; J trimming: 1 base; junction bases outside the gene matches: 7. This CDR3 reads CASSPRGEGSYNEQFF. The CDR3 bases are TGTGCCAGCAGCCCGCGGGGGGAGGGGTCCTACAATGAGCAGTTCTTC.

The CDR3 spells CAISNQGNGYTF. CDR3 in DNA: TGTGCCATCAGTAATCAGGGGAATGGCTACACCTTC. This chain connects TRBV10-3 to TRBJ1-2, with a weak D call TRBD1 (6 bases). Between the trimmed V and J ends, which lost 5 bases and 6 bases, there was a span of 10 bases. Germline loops: CDR1 ENHRY, CDR2 SYGVKD. The CDR3 has 12 residues.

This clonotype was recorded at least ten times. The chain is built from TRBV10-3 and TRBJ2-7; 9 nucleotides match TRBD1. Trimming cost V 2 bases and J 3 bases; bases outside gene matches: 2. In germline, CDR1 is ENHRY, CDR2 SYGVKD. This CDR3 contains 14 residues. The CDR3 region is CAISEKGQGYEQYF. Written as DNA, the CDR3 is TGTGCCATCAGTGAGAAGGGACAGGGCTACGAGCAGTACTTC.

The sample holds a few counts of this clonotype. This chain joins TRBV20-1 and TRBJ1-3, with D possibly being TRBD1 (5 bases). This CDR3 comprises 17 residues. V dropped 2 bases and J dropped 0 bases, with 17 bases sitting between them. Per germline, CDR1 DFQATT and CDR2 SNEGSKA (reference sequence). The CDR3 nucleotides read TGCAGTGCTAGATGGGACGGAGGTTCTAGCTCTGGAAACACCATATATTTT. Translating gives CSARWDGGSSSGNTIYF.

The chain's CDR3 is CASSKEVRNNEQFF. In DNA, the CDR3 is TGTGCCAGCAGCAAAGAGGTGCGGAACAATGAGCAGTTCTTC. V is TRBV21-1 and J is TRBJ2-1. TRBV21-1 is tagged as a pseudogene. The length of the CDR3 is 14 residues.

This clonotype was seen a handful of times. V gene TRBV27 combines with J gene TRBJ2-1; D possibly corresponds to TRBD1 (6 bases). The V end was cut by 7 bases, the J end by 2 bases, with 15 bases between. Germline lookup yields CDR1 MNHEY and CDR2 SMNVEV (reference sequence). The CDR3 loop spans 15 amino acids. The CDR3 loop reads CASKWGQGPYNEQFF. CDR3 DNA: TGTGCCAGCAAGTGGGGGCAGGGGCCCTACAATGAGCAGTTCTTC.

About this clonotype: One end of the junction fails to match germline, which may point to a read error. The chain employs TRBV5-1 and TRBJ2-1; D might be TRBD2 (5 bases). The germline V gene encodes CDR1 SGHRS and CDR2 YFSETQ. The CDR3 spans 16 residues. CDR3: CASSPTEGTSYNGQFF. Here the CDR3 DNA reads TGCGCCAGCAGCCCTACCGAGGGCACCTCCTACAATGGGCAGTTCTTC.

The count of this clonotype is one. A much larger clonotype is one base distant, so this may be a read error. The J gene is TRBJ2-1, the V gene TRBV7-3; weak D call: TRBD2 (6 bases). Per the germline V gene, CDR1 is SGHTA and CDR2 is FQGTGA. The CDR3 covers 15 residues. V gave up 5 bases and J gave up 8 bases, with 19 bases separating them. The CDR3 sequence is CASSISSGAGDEQFF. The CDR3 DNA follows: TGTGCCAGCAGCATAAGTAGCGGAGCGGGCGATGAGCAGTTCTTC.

This sequence joins TRBV10-3 and TRBJ2-3; TRBD1 aligns across 7 bases. CDR3 length equals 18 residues. Germline V gene lookup returns CDR1 ENHRY and CDR2 SYGVKD. V lost 10 bases, J lost 4 bases, and 23 bases stayed unmatched. Here the CDR3 DNA reads TGTGCCACCAGACCCTCCGGTGCGACAGGGCAGTTCGCAGATACGCAGTATTTT. It specifies CATRPSGATGQFADTQYF.

The CDR3 coding sequence is TGCGCCAGCAGCTCCGGGACTAACTCTGGAAACACCATATATTTT. Its protein is CASSSGTNSGNTIYF. The chain has TRBV5-1 and TRBJ1-3, with D perhaps TRBD1 (5 bases). CDR1 and CDR2 from the germline V gene are SGHRS and YFSETQ. The CDR3 covers 15 residues. Between the trimmed V and J ends, which lost 3 bases and 0 bases, there was a span of 10 bases.

V usage is TRBV9 and J usage is TRBJ2-5; 7 bases match TRBD1. Unmatched junction bases numbered 7, after V lost 4 bases and J lost 1 base. Germline values: CDR1 SGDLS, CDR2 YYNGEE. The CDR3 sequence is 15 residues long. The chain's CDR3 is CASSQMGQRQETQYF. The CDR3 bases are TGTGCCAGCAGCCAGATGGGACAGCGCCAAGAGACCCAGTACTTC.

The rearrangement uses TRBV12-3 or TRBV12-4 and TRBJ1-2, with TRBD1 as a possible D gene (5 bases). V was trimmed by 5 bases and J by 8 bases, leaving 15 bases between them. There are 13 residues in the CDR3. In nucleotides, the CDR3 is TGTGCCAGCAGTAGGGGTGGACAAGGCGGCTACACCTTC. It is translated as CASSRGGQGGYTF.

This clonotype was recorded only once. This chain links TRBV4-1 with TRBJ2-7, with 8 bases aligning to TRBD2. There are 17 residues in the CDR3. With V trimmed by 0 bases and J by 0 bases, 7 bases remained unmatched. Germline CDR1 reads MGHRA; CDR2 reads YSYEKL. CDR3 nucleotides: TGCGCCAGCAGCCAAGAAAGTGGCGGGGGGAGCTCCTACGAGCAGTACTTC. It is translated as CASSQESGGGSSYEQYF.

This clonotype was counted only a few times. J is TRBJ2-1 and V is TRBV7-2; D uncertain. The CDR3 is 13 residues long. Germline CDR1 reads SGHTA; CDR2 reads FQGNSA. V was clipped by 5 bases and J by 6 bases, with 11 bases between them. The chain's CDR3 is CASSPQVGNEQFF. The CDR3 DNA follows: TGTGCCAGCAGCCCACAAGTCGGCAATGAGCAGTTCTTC.

This chain connects TRBV20-1 to TRBJ2-1; D not certain. Germline V gene data show CDR1 as DFQATT and CDR2 as SNEGSKA (reference sequence). V was pared by 5 bases and J by 12 bases, with 17 bases between. The CDR3 is 12 residues long. The CDR3 bases are TGCAGTGCTCCACTCCAGGTTGATGGGCAGTTCTTC. Protein product: CSAPLQVDGQFF.

This clonotype was seen more than once but under ten times. The rearrangement joins TRBV12-3 or TRBV12-4 to TRBJ2-5, with 7 bases matching TRBD1. CDR3 length: 13 residues. V was clipped by 7 bases and J by 4 bases; unmatched bases: 6. The CDR3 sequence is CASTIHRGETQYF. CDR3 in DNA: TGTGCCAGCACCATCCACAGGGGAGAGACCCAGTACTTC.

The V and J genes are TRBV20-1 and TRBJ1-5; a weak D match, TRBD1 (5 bases). The germline gives CDR1 DFQATT, CDR2 SNEGSKA (reference sequence). The CDR3 sequence is 13 residues long. Trimming left V 3 bases short and J 4 bases short, with 10 bases between. CDR3 amino acids: CSARYGANQPQHF. In DNA form, the CDR3 reads TGCAGTGCTAGGTACGGGGCGAATCAGCCCCAGCATTTT.

This clonotype appeared a few times. V gene TRBV5-1 combines with J gene TRBJ1-1; TRBD1 matches at 7 bases. The CDR3 sequence is 15 residues long. The germline gives CDR1 SGHRS, CDR2 YFSETQ. The V segment lost 0 bases and the J segment 2 bases; nucleotides outside the gene matches: 4. The CDR3 DNA follows: TGCGCCAGCAGCTTGGGTAGACAGGGAAACACTGAAGCTTTCTTT. Amino acids: CASSLGRQGNTEAFF. Using reference TRBV5-1 and TRBJ1-1 for the parts outside the CDR3, the full variable domain is KAGVTQTPRYLIKTRGQQVTLSCSPISGHRSVSWYQQTPGQGLQFLFEYFSETQRNKGNFPGRFSGRQFSNSRSEMNVSTLELGDSALYLCASSLGRQGNTEAFFGQGTRLTVV.

This clonotype has more than one count but fewer than ten. The J gene is TRBJ2-7, the V gene TRBV20-1; D perhaps matches TRBD1 (6 bases). The V gene lost 3 bases and the J gene lost 2 bases, with 17 bases spanning the gap. The CDR3 is 15 residues long. Germline V lookup: CDR1 DFQATT, CDR2 SNEGSKA (reference sequence). The CDR3 DNA reads as TGCAGTGCTAGGGATCCCAGGGGACCCGCCTACGAGCAGTACTTC. Its protein is CSARDPRGPAYEQYF.

In the case of this clonotype: The CDR3 ends on some other residue instead of the conserved phenylalanine or tryptophan, so this is likely a read error. The rearrangement joins TRBV12-3 or TRBV12-4 to TRBJ2-1; 11 bases fit TRBD2. This CDR3 has 14 amino acids. Germline trimming cut 0 bases from V and 13 bases from J; bases unmatched to any gene: 5. CDR3 in DNA: TGTGCCAGCAGTTTAGCAACTAGCGGGAGTGGACAGTTCTCC. Translating it yields CASSLATSGSGQFS.

This clonotype has just a few counts. V is TRBV6-2 or TRBV6-3 and J is TRBJ1-3; no clear D. Germline V gives CDR1 MNHEY, CDR2 SVGEGT. The V end lost 8 bases, the J end lost 3 bases, and 23 bases lay between the germline ends. This CDR3 region has 17 residues. The CDR3: CASQTMKDHGFGNTIYF. CDR3 coding DNA: TGTGCCAGCCAGACGATGAAGGATCATGGATTTGGAAACACCATATATTTT.

This chain links TRBV20-1 with TRBJ2-3; perhaps D is TRBD1 or TRBD2 (5 bases each). The V gene's germline CDR1 is DFQATT and CDR2 SNEGSKA (reference sequence). V lost 1 base and J lost 0, with 17 bases in between. The CDR3 has 17 amino acids. DNA for the CDR3: TGCAGTGCTAGAGGGACATCGAGGGGTGTTAGCACAGATACGCAGTATTTT. Translation: CSARGTSRGVSTDTQYF.

The chain combines TRBV9 with TRBJ2-3; D ambiguous. The CDR3 sequence is 12 residues long. Per the germline V gene, CDR1 is SGDLS and CDR2 is YYNGEE. The ends were cut back, 0 bases at V and 6 bases at J, with 5 bases in the middle. The DNA of the CDR3 is TGTGCCAGCAGCGTAGCTCCCGATACGCAGTATTTT. Its translation: CASSVAPDTQYF.

V and J are TRBV24-1 and TRBJ2-3; the D gene is possibly TRBD2 (5 bases). Trimming stripped 9 bases from V and 7 bases from J, with 19 bases between. The CDR3 loop spans 14 amino acids. Looked up from germline, CDR1 is KGHDR and CDR2 is SFDVKD. The CDR3 coding sequence is TGTGCCACCGATCGTGGAGGATCAGATCATACGCAGTATTTT. Translating it yields CATDRGGSDHTQYF.